The 5 T cell receptor beta chains presented below share a single source sample, sequenced in a study of vaccination effects on CD4 cells after COVID-19 (dated by TCRdb to between 2021 and 2023). Libraries were made using the immunoSEQ multiplex PCR assay. In its TCRdb copy, this immuneACCESS table keeps in-frame sequences only and misses some clones. Where compared with another copy, unresolved V genes explain less than half of these, and the others have no known cause. Across this sample there are 45,000 or so clones, with about 78% seen only once. Of the sample, about 12% falls within the top ten clones. Antigens of these TCRs are unknown. After approximately eleven days of culture, CD4+ T cells were isolated with the EasySep CD4+ T cell isolation kit. Sequenced here: CD4+ T cells from PBMCs cultured without peptide, sampled before COVID-19 vaccination. Receptor source: a human donor who had a prior SARS-CoV-2 infection.

The genes are TRBV5-1 and TRBJ2-1; no reliable D call. Trimming shortened V by 0 bases and J by 5 bases, and 9 bases separated the two germline ends. CDR1 is SGHRS, CDR2 YFSETQ, per germline. This CDR3 is built from 14 residues. The CDR3 nucleotides read TGCGCCAGCAGCTTGGGGGGATTAAACAATGAGCAGTTCTTC. Amino acid sequence: CASSLGGLNNEQFF. Drawing the rest from reference TRBV5-1 and TRBJ2-1, the complete variable domain is KAGVTQTPRYLIKTRGQQVTLSCSPISGHRSVSWYQQTPGQGLQFLFEYFSETQRNKGNFPGRFSGRQFSNSRSEMNVSTLELGDSALYLCASSLGGLNNEQFFGPGTRLTVL.

The chain recombines TRBV24-1 with TRBJ2-1; 9 bases map to TRBD1. V dropped 4 bases and J dropped 3; count of bases not matched to a gene: 6. CDR1 and CDR2 from the germline V gene are KGHDR and SFDVKD. This CDR3 has 16 residues. CDR3 sequence reads: CATSEKGQGYYNEQFF. Written as DNA, the CDR3 is TGTGCCACCAGTGAAAAGGGACAGGGATACTACAATGAGCAGTTCTTC.

The V call is TRBV5-1, the J call TRBJ2-7; 9 nucleotides align to TRBD1. The germline V gene has CDR1 SGHRS and CDR2 YFSETQ. The CDR3 spans 14 residues. V was clipped by 1 base and J by 5 bases; unmatched bases: 4. The CDR3: CASSLRTGEDEQYF. CDR3 bases: TGCGCCAGCAGCTTGCGGACAGGGGAGGACGAGCAGTACTTC.

The chain has TRBV18 and TRBJ2-7, with 8 bases aligning to TRBD1. The germline V gene encodes CDR1 KGHSH and CDR2 LQKENI. V was clipped by 4 bases and J by 7 bases; unmatched bases: 21. The CDR3 consists of 18 residues. The CDR3 loop is CASSQSLITGTGYVEQYF. CDR3 DNA sequence: TGTGCCAGCTCACAAAGCTTAATAACCGGGACAGGATACGTTGAGCAGTACTTC.

This clone was detected only a few times. V gene TRBV7-3 combines with J gene TRBJ1-1; D perhaps matches TRBD1 (6 bases). Germline CDR1 and CDR2: SGHTA and FQGTGA. Trimming removed 5 bases at V and 1 base at J, with 8 bases between. The CDR3 sequence is 13 residues long. CDR3 coding DNA: TGTGCCAGCAGCACAGGGTCGAACACTGAAGCTTTCTTT. As protein: CASSTGSNTEAFF.